The 20 T cell receptor beta chains reported below all come from one sample, sequenced in a study of T-cell memory formation after mild COVID-19. A single record per CDR3 protein comes from TCRdb applying MiXCR to the 5' RACE reads. The sample consists of under 300,000 distinct CDR3 sequences, 8.2% of them appearing once. Sequencing was done on a sample of PBMCs or a T cell subset sorted from them (not recorded which). The receptors were sampled from a man aged 18 to 29 who had mild COVID-19 (a few samples of this study predate the infection). Cell type and time point are not known.

This chain uses TRBV7-9 with TRBJ2-7; 10 positions agree with TRBD2. The ends lost 5 bases at V and 5 bases at J; junction bases unmatched: 9. Germline CDR1 and CDR2: SEHNR and FQNEAQ (reference sequence). There are 15 residues in the CDR3. Written as DNA, the CDR3 is TGTGCCAGCAGCAGGAGCGGGGGGGCCGGGAACGAGCAGTACGTC. Translated: CASSRSGGAGNEQYV.

This clonotype has just a few counts. This CDR3 reads CASSLVQGVYEQYF. The CDR3, as DNA: TGTGCCAGCAGCTTGGTCCAGGGGGTCTACGAGCAGTACTTC. The V call is TRBV7-2, the J call TRBJ2-7; 7 nucleotides agree with TRBD1. J gave up 3 bases and V 3 bases, and 5 bases lay outside the gene matches. CDR3 length: 14 residues. Germline CDR1 reads SGHTA; CDR2 reads FQGNSA. The full variable domain, in which reference TRBV7-2 and TRBJ2-7 provide the parts outside the CDR3, is GAGVSQSPSNKVTEKGKDVELRCDPISGHTALYWYRQSLGQGLEFLIYFQGNSAPDKSGLPSDRFSAERTGGSVSTLTIQRTQQEDSAVYLCASSLVQGVYEQYFGPGTRLTVT.

This clonotype was picked up many times. The chain joins TRBV27 to TRBJ2-5, with 8 bases matching TRBD1. The CDR3 has 15 residues. V lost 2 bases, J lost 5 bases, and 7 bases stayed unmatched. Looked up from germline, CDR1 is MNHEY and CDR2 is SMNVEV (reference sequence). Here the CDR3 reads CASSLGRGHEETQYF. DNA for the CDR3: TGTGCCAGCAGTTTAGGCAGGGGGCATGAGGAGACCCAGTACTTC.

The J gene is TRBJ1-1, the V gene TRBV6-5; possible D gene TRBD1, 6 bases. V gave up 7 bases and J gave up 9 bases, with 12 bases separating them. Germline CDR1 MNHEY, CDR2 SVGAGI. There are 11 residues in the CDR3. The CDR3 coding sequence is TGTGCCAGCACCGAAGGACAGAAAGCTTTCTTT. Translated: CASTEGQKAFF.

The chain uses TRBV7-2 and TRBJ2-3; TRBD2 agrees at 7 bases. Germline V gene lookup returns CDR1 SGHTA and CDR2 FQGNSA. This CDR3 is 13 amino acids long. The trim removed 8 bases at V and 5 bases at J, leaving 7 bases unmatched. This CDR3 reads CASSGGWLDTQYF. The DNA for the CDR3 is TGTGCCAGCTCCGGGGGGTGGCTAGATACGCAGTATTTT. The full variable domain, in which reference TRBV7-2 and TRBJ2-3 provide the parts outside the CDR3, is GAGVSQSPSNKVTEKGKDVELRCDPISGHTALYWYRQSLGQGLEFLIYFQGNSAPDKSGLPSDRFSAERTGGSVSTLTIQRTQQEDSAVYLCASSGGWLDTQYFGPGTRLTVL.

This chain joins TRBV6-5 and TRBJ2-3, with no clear D. The CDR3 has 11 amino acids. Looked up from germline, CDR1 is MNHEY and CDR2 is SVGAGI. Trimming pared 10 bases from V and 7 bases from J, leaving 12 bases between. In DNA, the CDR3 is TGTGCCACCACCTATAGTAATACGCAGTATTTT. It codes for CATTYSNTQYF.

The genes are TRBV12-3 or TRBV12-4 and TRBJ2-5; D perhaps matches TRBD1 (6 bases). The CDR3 contains 14 residues. The V end was cut by 7 bases, the J end by 5 bases, with 17 bases between. The CDR3 coding sequence is TGTGCCAGCACCGCAAACAGGGTGGGGGAGACCCAGTACTTC. It encodes CASTANRVGETQYF.

The gene calls are TRBV5-1 and TRBJ2-2; D is unresolved. The germline V gene encodes CDR1 SGHRS and CDR2 YFSETQ. Trimming removed 1 base at V and 1 base at J, with 5 bases between. This CDR3 has 14 amino acids. Written as DNA, the CDR3 is TGCGCCAGCAGCTTGATAGGGAACACCGGGGAGCTGTTTTTT. As protein: CASSLIGNTGELFF.

This clonotype was detected only a few times. The rearrangement uses TRBV5-1 and TRBJ2-1; 8 nucleotides agree with TRBD2. CDR1 and CDR2 (germline): SGHRS, YFSETQ. The CDR3 spans 15 residues. V lost 0 bases to trimming and J lost 9 bases; unmatched junction nucleotides: 8. Here the CDR3 DNA reads TGCGCCAGCAGCTTGGTGCGGGGGGAACACACTGAGCAGTTCTTC. The encoded protein is CASSLVRGEHTEQFF.

The chain couples TRBV7-2 to TRBJ2-7; D is unclear. CDR1 and CDR2 (germline): SGHTA, FQGNSA. V lost 5 bases, J lost 4 bases, and 12 bases lay in between. The CDR3 extends over 13 amino acids. The CDR3 DNA reads TGTGCCAGCAGCCCAGTAGGCGTATACGAGCAGTACTTC. Its protein product is CASSPVGVYEQYF.

This clonotype appeared a few times. The gene calls are TRBV18 and TRBJ1-3, with D unclear. Trimming removed 1 base from V and 2 bases from J, with 9 bases in between. This CDR3 has 15 residues. The V gene's germline CDR1 is KGHSH and CDR2 LQKENI. Here the CDR3 DNA reads TGTGCCAGCTCACCACGTCCAACGGCTGGAAACACCATATATTTT. Translation gives CASSPRPTAGNTIYF.

A few counts support this clonotype. The chain joins TRBV7-9 to TRBJ1-2, with a weak D call TRBD1 (6 bases). Trimming pared 6 bases from V and 5 bases from J, leaving 16 bases between. Looked up from germline, CDR1 is SEHNR and CDR2 is FQNEAQ (reference sequence). CDR3 size: 14 residues. The CDR3 bases are TGTGCCAGCAGTCAAGGTCAGGGGTGGTATGGCTACACCTTC. Its protein product is CASSQGQGWYGYTF.

This clonotype was detected only a few times. This rearrangement joins TRBV4-1 to TRBJ2-5; D is possibly TRBD2 (5 bases). CDR3 length equals 16 residues. CDR1 is MGHRA and CDR2 is YSYEKL in the germline V gene. Trimming removed 1 base from V and 2 bases from J, with 14 bases in between. The CDR3 sequence: CASSQGPAVRQETQYF. The CDR3 DNA is TGCGCCAGCAGCCAAGGGCCAGCGGTGCGACAAGAGACCCAGTACTTC.

This clonotype was recorded at least ten times. This rearrangement joins TRBV4-3 to TRBJ2-3; D possibly uses TRBD1 or TRBD2 (5 bases each). The CDR3 is 16 amino acids. The germline gives CDR1 LGHNA, CDR2 YSLEER. Trimming took off 0 bases at V and 6 bases at J, with 16 bases between the two ends. CDR3 nucleotides: TGCGCCAGCAGCCAAGAAGGGGCAGCGGAGCGGGATACGCAGTATTTT. Translated, it gives CASSQEGAAERDTQYF.

V is TRBV6-5 and J is TRBJ1-1; perhaps TRBD1 as D (5 bases). The CDR3 sequence is 13 residues long. Trimming took off 6 bases at V and 1 base at J, with 9 bases between the two ends. The germline CDR1 and CDR2 sequences are MNHEY and SVGAGI. The CDR3 reads CASRNGQNTEAFF. In nucleotides, the CDR3 is TGTGCCAGCAGAAACGGACAGAACACTGAAGCTTTCTTT.

This clonotype was found a few times. The CDR3, as DNA: TGTGCCAGCAGCTTTGATGGGGCTAGCACAGATACGCAGTATTTT. Its protein product is CASSFDGASTDTQYF. The J gene is TRBJ2-3, the V gene TRBV7-9, with a tentative D call TRBD1 (5 bases). The germline V and J ends were trimmed by 3 bases and 0 bases, with 10 bases remaining between them. The CDR3 is 15 amino acids. CDR1 is SEHNR, CDR2 FQNEAQ, per germline (reference sequence).

The rearrangement joins TRBV27 to TRBJ1-6; maybe TRBD1 (5 bases). The CDR3 is made up of 16 amino acids. V was shortened by 5 bases and J by 6 bases, with 17 bases between the two germline ends. CDR1 and CDR2 from the germline V gene are MNHEY and SMNVEV (reference sequence). The CDR3 sequence is CASSGNSGDRNSPLHF. The DNA for the CDR3 is TGTGCCAGCAGTGGAAACTCGGGGGACCGTAATTCACCCCTCCACTTT.

The sample holds a few counts of this clonotype. V gene TRBV7-8 combines with J gene TRBJ2-7; D remains unclear. Germline V gene lookup returns CDR1 SGHVS and CDR2 FQNEAQ. The V gene lost 4 bases and the J gene lost 1 base, with 11 bases spanning the gap. The CDR3 loop spans 14 amino acids. This CDR3 reads CASSSSLLSYEQYF. Written as DNA, the CDR3 is TGTGCCAGCAGCTCCAGCCTCCTTTCCTACGAGCAGTACTTC.

This chain connects TRBV27 to TRBJ2-7, with D possibly TRBD1 on 6 matching bases. Trimming cost V 6 bases and J 3 bases, with 15 bases left between them. CDR3 size: 14 residues. CDR1 is MNHEY and CDR2 is SMNVEV in the germline V gene (reference sequence). CDR3 DNA sequence: TGTGCCAGCAGGGGGAGTGGGACATACTACGAGCAGTACGTC. It specifies CASRGSGTYYEQYV.

The chain couples TRBV7-2 to TRBJ2-7, with 7 bases fitting TRBD1. The V and J ends lost 6 bases and 6 bases, in that order; junction bases with no gene match: 23. There are 18 residues in the CDR3. CDR1 is SGHTA, CDR2 FQGNSA, per germline. DNA of the CDR3: TGTGCCAGCAGTCACAGGCAGAGGACCCGGGACAGCCTTGGCGAGCAGTACTTC. Translation: CASSHRQRTRDSLGEQYF.